This TCR beta chain was identified in a study of blood T cell repertoires in COVID-19. Whole-study context: Samples of COVID-19 (acute and convalescent) were obtained from the United States, Italy and Spain. Nucleic acid was either cDNA or gDNA, and it came from T cells, B-cell-depleted T cells, or PBMCs.

As handled by the study authors: Cell counts per sample came from amplifying reference gene primers. Here immunoSEQ multiplex PCR was the method, and the copy in TCRdb shows in-frame clones only, minus some. The V and J calls and clone size come from that table; D and trimming were worked out from the DNA. The repertoire holds more than 300,000 clones, about 88% seen once, with roughly 6.6% in the top ten. Patients in Seattle were enrolled during active infection, then followed longitudinally. This CDR3 region has 19 residues. CDR1 is MNHNS and CDR2 is SASEGT in the germline V gene. The ends were cut back, 1 base at V and 0 bases at J, with 16 bases in the middle.

The TCR comes from a woman between 65 and 79 years old with COVID-19, enrolled during active disease. The sample consisted of peripheral blood. The chain carries TRBV6-1 and TRBJ1-6; weak D call: TRBD1 (6 bases). The CDR3 DNA reads as TGTGCCAGCAGTGAAGTAAGGGGGGGATTTAGCTCCTATAATTCACCCCTCCACTTT. Its translation: CASSEVRGGFSSYNSPLHF.